The clone carrying this T cell receptor beta chain appeared a few times. Antigen: not known. The sample is drawn from a study of CD8 T cells in Susac syndrome. Study conclusions and caveats: The study recognized that the number of individuals in its TCR sequencing and HLA analysis was relatively small.

The study sequenced TCR beta in blood CD8+ and CD4+ T cells. Negative isolation yielded CD4+ and CD8+ T cells, and FACS enriched TEMRA cells. It was with random hexamers that 0.5 to 1 ug RNA was reverse transcribed. The immunoSEQ assay covered 54 Vbeta and 13 Jbeta segments for CDR3. One entry per CDR3 protein, called by TCRdb with MiXCR from the immunoSEQ multiplex PCR reads. Seen here are under 150,000 distinct CDR3 sequences, around nine tenths observed once, and the top ten hold 0.2% to 0.25%. The CDR3 has 12 amino acids. CDR1 SEHNR and CDR2 FQNEAQ come from the germline V gene (reference sequence). Trimming removed 4 bases from V and 7 bases from J, with 8 bases in between.

V is TRBV7-9 and J is TRBJ2-1, with D unresolved. The sequence derives from a human donor with multiple sclerosis. The material sequenced was CD8+ T cells from PBMCs. CDR3 DNA sequence: TGTGCCAGCAGCTCCTATTTGAATGAGCAGTTCTTC. Amino acids: CASSSYLNEQFF.